The 15 T cell receptor beta chains reported below all come from one sample, sequenced in a study of T cell repertoires in cytomegalovirus infection (dated by TCRdb to the late 2010s). Antigen specificity for these receptors is unknown. Taken with the paper, the label for treatment or condition translates to: in vitro stimulation with specific CMV peptide epitopes to enrich CMV-specific T cells. Sequenced on an Illumina HiSeq 1500. TCRdb's own reprocessing of the public reads used fastp at Q25 and MiXCR and kept productive beta chains. Every distinct CDR3 protein forms one entry, paired with its most common genes and DNA. The sample table records hundreds of thousands of distinct CDR3 sequences; roughly 28% of these occur just once. The top ten constitute over 15% of the sample. Source: cultured PBMCs, taken from culture after CMV antigen stimulation. These receptors were obtained from a human donor in good health (CMV status not recorded). Some clones in this sample may be carry-over from other donors' samples.

This chain connects TRBV12-5 to TRBJ2-3, with D unclear. The CDR3 extends over 12 amino acids. Trimming took off 5 bases at V and 5 bases at J, with 8 bases between the two ends. Germline CDR1 reads LGHNT; CDR2 reads FRNRAP. The CDR3 region has the DNA TGTGCTAGTGGTCCTGGGGAAGATACGCAGTATTTT. It translates to CASGPGEDTQYF.

This clonotype has a count of ten or more. This chain connects TRBV28 to TRBJ2-5; perhaps TRBD1 as D (5 bases). CDR1 is MDHEN and CDR2 is SYDVKM in the germline V gene. This CDR3 has 14 residues. V was clipped by 3 bases and J by 4 bases, with 12 bases between them. The CDR3 coding sequence is TGTGCCAGCAGTTTGGGGCAGAGCCTAGAGACCCAGTACTTC. Residues: CASSLGQSLETQYF. Combining the CDR3 with reference TRBV28 and TRBJ2-5 gives the whole variable domain DVKVTQSSRYLVKRTGEKVFLECVQDMDHENMFWYRQDPGLGLRLIYFSYDVKMKEKGDIPEGYSVSREKKERFSLILESASTNQTSMYLCASSLGQSLETQYFGPGTRLLVL.

This clonotype was observed many times. V usage is TRBV12-3 or TRBV12-4 and J usage is TRBJ2-1, with 10 bases identical to TRBD1. V lost 2 bases to trimming and J lost 3 bases; unmatched junction nucleotides: 10. There are 18 residues in the CDR3. As DNA, the CDR3 is TGTGCCAGCAGTTTACCCGACAGGGGGCTGGGATACTACAATGAGCAGTTCTTC. This encodes CASSLPDRGLGYYNEQFF.

In its sample, this clonotype was seen a few times. The V gene is TRBV7-2, the J gene TRBJ2-3; the D is unclear. This CDR3 region has 18 residues. The V gene's germline CDR1 is SGHTA and CDR2 FQGNSA. V was shortened by 5 bases and J by 1 base, with 22 bases between the two germline ends. The CDR3 protein is CASSLYILRTPRTDTQYF. CDR3 in DNA: TGTGCCAGCAGCCTTTATATCCTTCGGACCCCCCGCACAGATACGCAGTATTTT.

A few counts support this clonotype. The chain links TRBV7-8 to TRBJ2-2; 10 positions agree with TRBD2. The germline CDR1 and CDR2 sequences are SGHVS and FQNEAQ. V lost 6 bases and J lost 1; bases outside the gene matches: 5. The CDR3 runs 16 residues. In DNA, the CDR3 is TGTGCCAGCAGTCCAAGCGGGAGGGGGAACACCGGGGAGCTGTTTTTT. This codes for CASSPSGRGNTGELFF. The variable domain in full, completed from reference TRBV7-8 and TRBJ2-2, reads GAGVSQSPRYKVAKRGQDVALRCDPISGHVSLFWYQQALGQGPEFLTYFQNEAQLDKSGLPSDRFFAERPEGSVSTLKIQRTQQEDSAVYLCASSPSGRGNTGELFFGEGSRLTVL.

This clonotype showed up just a few times. V usage is TRBV7-6 and J usage is TRBJ2-7, with D maybe TRBD2 (6 bases). The length of the CDR3 is 15 residues. V was clipped by 1 base and J by 2 bases, with 12 bases between them. Germline values: CDR1 SGHVS, CDR2 FNYEAQ. CDR3 amino acids: CASSLGPGLTYEQYF. For the CDR3, the DNA is TGTGCCAGCAGCTTAGGCCCGGGACTTACCTACGAGCAGTACTTC.

This clonotype was detected only a few times. In DNA, the CDR3 is TGTGCCAGCAGCTCACAGGAGGTTGGGACCCAGTACTTC. This codes for CASSSQEVGTQYF. The chain joins TRBV7-2 to TRBJ2-5; tentatively, D is TRBD1 or TRBD2 (5 bases each). The germline V gene encodes CDR1 SGHTA and CDR2 FQGNSA. This CDR3 region has 13 residues. V was pared by 4 bases and J by 7 bases, with 13 bases between.

In its sample, this clonotype was seen a few times. The rearrangement links TRBV6-6 to TRBJ1-2; D gene ambiguous. Looked up from germline, CDR1 is MNHNY and CDR2 is SVGAGI (reference sequence). The CDR3 runs 13 residues. V was clipped by 6 bases and J by 2 bases, with 10 bases between them. CDR3 in amino acids: CASRGGPNYGYTF. CDR3 sequence (DNA): TGTGCCAGCAGAGGAGGGCCCAACTATGGCTACACCTTC.

This chain connects TRBV7-6 to TRBJ2-1, with TRBD2 matching 9 bases. Germline V gene data show CDR1 as SGHVS and CDR2 as FNYEAQ. The ends lost 3 bases at V and 8 bases at J; junction bases unmatched: 5. This CDR3 is 14 amino acids long. The CDR3 loop is CASSLFLAGHEQFF. For the CDR3, the DNA is TGTGCCAGCAGCTTGTTCCTAGCGGGACATGAGCAGTTCTTC.

This clonotype was recorded many times. The chain joins TRBV18 to TRBJ1-1; TRBD1 matches at 9 bases. V dropped 3 bases and J dropped 1; count of bases not matched to a gene: 6. The germline V gene has CDR1 KGHSH and CDR2 LQKENI. The CDR3 totals 16 residues. The CDR3 reads CASSPLGTGTNTEAFF. The CDR3 region has the DNA TGTGCCAGCTCACCTCTCGGGACAGGGACGAACACTGAAGCTTTCTTT. The variable domain in full, completed from reference TRBV18 and TRBJ1-1, reads NAGVMQNPRHLVRRRGQEARLRCSPMKGHSHVYWYRQLPEEGLKFMVYLQKENIIDESGMPKERFSAEFPKEGPSILRIQQVVRGDSAAYFCASSPLGTGTNTEAFFGQGTRLTVV.

The chain joins TRBV18 to TRBJ2-5, with D possibly TRBD1 on 5 matching bases. CDR1 and CDR2 from the germline V gene are KGHSH and LQKENI. The CDR3 is made up of 16 amino acids. Trimming cost V 4 bases and J 2 bases, with 17 bases left between them. CDR3 sequence reads: CASSLMAGSAQETQYF. CDR3 nucleotides: TGTGCCAGCTCACTAATGGCAGGGTCCGCACAAGAGACCCAGTACTTC.

This rearrangement joins TRBV20-1 to TRBJ2-1; maybe TRBD2 (5 bases). V was shortened by 0 bases and J by 0 bases, with 15 bases between the two germline ends. Germline V lookup: CDR1 DFQATT, CDR2 SNEGSKA (reference sequence). The CDR3 has 17 amino acids. CDR3 amino acids: CSARDNALASSYNEQFF. The CDR3 DNA sequence: TGCAGTGCTAGAGACAACGCCCTAGCCAGCTCCTACAATGAGCAGTTCTTC.

This clonotype was seen only a few times. This chain joins TRBV29-1 and TRBJ2-1; possibly TRBD2 for D (6 bases). Germline lookup yields CDR1 SQVTM and CDR2 ANQGSEA. The CDR3 is 12 residues long. Trimming pared 7 bases from V and 7 bases from J, leaving 14 bases between. The CDR3 is CSAEMTRNEQFF. CDR3 in DNA: TGCAGCGCGGAGATGACTAGGAATGAGCAGTTCTTC.

This clonotype was seen only a few times. The chain is built from TRBV19 and TRBJ2-7, with 8 bases matching TRBD2. This CDR3 comprises 15 residues. V trimming: 9 bases; J trimming: 3 bases; junction bases outside the gene matches: 13. Germline V gene lookup returns CDR1 LNHDA and CDR2 SQIVND (reference sequence). The CDR3 DNA follows: TGTGCCAGCGCGCCAGGGACTAGTGGTTTCTACGAGCAGTACTTC. It is translated as CASAPGTSGFYEQYF.

The J gene is TRBJ2-1, the V gene TRBV6-2 or TRBV6-3; maybe TRBD2 (6 bases). The V gene's germline CDR1 is MNHEY and CDR2 SVGEGT. V was trimmed by 0 bases and J by 7 bases, leaving 22 bases between them. The CDR3 has 18 residues. The CDR3 here is CASSYSKVSGVPLNEQFF. CDR3 DNA sequence: TGTGCCAGCAGTTACTCGAAAGTTAGCGGAGTTCCTTTGAATGAGCAGTTCTTC.